These 14 T cell receptor beta chains share one sample of origin, sequenced in a study of T cell changes during pregnancy in multiple sclerosis. Assay used: immunoSEQ multiplex PCR; TCRdb lists only in-frame clones, some missing. The profile shows tens of thousands of clones, more than 75% of them singletons. Sequenced material: CD8+ T cells from peripheral blood mononuclear cells, taken before pregnancy. These receptors all come from a female donor with multiple sclerosis, enrolled in a pregnancy study.

The chain links TRBV11-2 to TRBJ2-2; D call uncertain. Germline CDR1 reads SGHAT; CDR2 reads FQNNGV. This CDR3 has 12 residues. V was clipped by 4 bases and J by 4 bases, with 4 bases between them. The CDR3 reads CASSSFTGELFF. The CDR3 nucleotides read TGTGCCAGCAGCTCATTCACCGGGGAGCTGTTTTTT.

The chain uses TRBV6-1 and TRBJ1-1, with 7 bases lining up with TRBD1. V was pared by 2 bases and J by 0 bases, with 3 bases of the junction left unmatched. This CDR3 has 15 residues. CDR1 is MNHNS, CDR2 SASEGT, per germline. The CDR3 loop reads CASSERQGVNTEAFF. The CDR3 DNA sequence: TGTGCCAGCAGTGAACGTCAGGGGGTGAACACTGAAGCTTTCTTT.

This sequence joins TRBV6-6 and TRBJ2-5; 9 nucleotides match TRBD1. V shed 7 bases, J shed 4 bases, and the junction held 4 bases outside the gene matches. The length of the CDR3 is 13 residues. CDR1 is MNHNY, CDR2 SVGAGI, per germline (reference sequence). In nucleotides, the CDR3 is TGTGCCAGCACCGACAGGGGGGGAGAGACCCAGTACTTC. It codes for CASTDRGGETQYF.

This chain links TRBV7-9 with TRBJ2-2; 8 positions match TRBD1. The CDR3 is made up of 15 amino acids. CDR1 and CDR2 from the germline V gene are SEHNR and FQNEAQ (reference sequence). V shed 4 bases, J shed 4 bases, and the junction held 5 bases outside the gene matches. CDR3 residues: CASSSGQGPTGELFF. CDR3 in DNA: TGTGCCAGCAGCTCCGGACAGGGACCCACCGGGGAGCTGTTTTTT.

This chain connects TRBV9 to TRBJ2-3, with D maybe TRBD2 (6 bases). The CDR3 is 13 residues long. Germline V gene sequence: CDR1 SGDLS, CDR2 YYNGEE. V lost 4 bases to trimming and J lost 8 bases, with 14 bases between them. The CDR3 nucleotides are TGTGCCAGCAGCCCTCCGACGGGGGTTACGCAGTATTTT. It is translated as CASSPPTGVTQYF.

The chain recombines TRBV7-9 with TRBJ1-5; TRBD1 matches at 8 bases. CDR3 length: 14 amino acids. J gave up 6 bases and V 4 bases, and 5 bases lay outside the gene matches. The germline gives CDR1 SEHNR, CDR2 FQNEAQ (reference sequence). The CDR3 region has the DNA TGTGCCAGCAGCTCTCAGGGGGCTAGTCAGCCCCAGCATTTT. Encoded protein: CASSSQGASQPQHF. Together with reference TRBV7-9 and TRBJ1-5, the CDR3 gives the full variable domain: DTGVSQNPRHKITKRGQNVTFRCDPISEHNRLYWYRQTLGQGPEFLTYFQNEAQLEKSRLLSDRFSAERPKGSFSTLEIQRTEQGDSAMYLCASSSQGASQPQHFGDGTRLSIL.

The J gene is TRBJ1-2, the V gene TRBV6-6; D uncertain. The length of the CDR3 is 12 residues. V lost 2 bases and J 6 bases, leaving 7 bases between the germline ends. Per the germline V gene, CDR1 is MNHNY and CDR2 is SVGAGI (reference sequence). For the CDR3, the DNA is TGTGCCAGCAGTTACCCTCGTGATGGCTACACCTTC. As protein: CASSYPRDGYTF.

This rearrangement joins TRBV9 to TRBJ1-5, with TRBD1 matching over 10 bases. J gave up 7 bases and V 3 bases, and 10 bases lay outside the gene matches. Germline CDR1 and CDR2: SGDLS and YYNGEE. The length of the CDR3 is 16 residues. The CDR3 region is CASSENPGQGNQPQHF. In DNA, the CDR3 is TGTGCCAGCAGCGAAAACCCGGGACAGGGGAACCAGCCCCAGCATTTT.

This chain joins TRBV2 and TRBJ1-3; D uncertain. This CDR3 has 10 amino acids. Deletions cut 6 bases from V and 8 bases from J, with 5 bases between. Germline V gene lookup returns CDR1 SNHLY and CDR2 FYNNEI. CDR3 amino acids: CASSGDTIYF. The CDR3 DNA sequence: TGTGCCAGCAGCGGGGACACCATATATTTT.

The chain is built from TRBV27 and TRBJ1-1; no definite D call. From germline, CDR1 is MNHEY and CDR2 SMNVEV (reference sequence). The CDR3 is 14 amino acids. Trimming shortened V by 2 bases and J by 1 base, and 8 bases separated the two germline ends. Written as DNA, the CDR3 is TGTGCCAGCAGTTTAGGCCAGAAGAACACTGAAGCTTTCTTT. Amino acid sequence: CASSLGQKNTEAFF.

This chain links TRBV6-5 with TRBJ2-5, with D unresolved. Between the trimmed V and J ends, which lost 8 bases and 1 base, there was a span of 11 bases. Looked up from germline, CDR1 is MNHEY and CDR2 is SVGAGI. The CDR3 has 13 amino acids. CDR3 coding DNA: TGTGCCAGCCGCAGGTCGGCCCAAGAGACCCAGTACTTC. Protein: CASRRSAQETQYF.

This clone was detected a few times. The chain recombines TRBV29-1 with TRBJ1-1; possibly TRBD1 for D (5 bases). V was cut by 4 bases and J by 2 bases, with 8 bases left in between. The CDR3 is 12 residues long. Germline V gives CDR1 SQVTM, CDR2 ANQGSEA. In nucleotides, the CDR3 is TGCAGCGTTGGATGGGGCAACACTGAAGCTTTCTTT. Translating gives CSVGWGNTEAFF.

With respect to this clone: Relative to the germline gene, one junction end is altered; a read error may explain this. This chain uses TRBV7-7 with TRBJ2-5; the match to TRBD2 covers 9 bases. Germline CDR1 is SSHAT and CDR2 is FNYEAQ (reference sequence). The CDR3 is 14 amino acids. This CDR3 reads CASSFGTSGQTQYF. The CDR3 nucleotides read TGTGCTAGCAGCTTTGGCACTAGCGGGCAGACCCAGTACTTC. The entire variable domain, with the rest obtained from reference TRBV7-7 and TRBJ2-5, is as follows: GAGVSQSPRYKVTKRGQDVTLRCDPISSHATLYWYQQALGQGPEFLTYFNYEAQPDKSGLPSDRFSAERPEGSISTLTIQRTEQRDSAMYRCASSFGTSGQTQYFGPGTRLLVL.

The V and J genes are TRBV4-3 and TRBJ2-5; 7 positions match TRBD2. The ends lost 8 bases at V and 3 bases at J; junction bases unmatched: 12. The CDR3 is 15 amino acids. Germline V CDR1 and CDR2: LGHNA, YSLEER. The chain's CDR3 is CASRPGLSLKETQYF. CDR3 DNA sequence: TGCGCCAGCCGGCCGGGACTATCGCTGAAAGAGACCCAGTACTTC.